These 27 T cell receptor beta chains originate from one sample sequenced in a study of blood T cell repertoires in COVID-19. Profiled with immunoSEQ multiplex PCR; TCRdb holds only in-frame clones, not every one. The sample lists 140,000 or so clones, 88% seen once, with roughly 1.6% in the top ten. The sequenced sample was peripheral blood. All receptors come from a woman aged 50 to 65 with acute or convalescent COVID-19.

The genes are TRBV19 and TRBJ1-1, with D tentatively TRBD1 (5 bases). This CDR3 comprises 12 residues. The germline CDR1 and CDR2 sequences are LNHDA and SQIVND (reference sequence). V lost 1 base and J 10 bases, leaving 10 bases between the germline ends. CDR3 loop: CASSIGGARAFF. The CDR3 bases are TGTGCCAGTAGTATAGGGGGCGCGAGAGCTTTCTTT.

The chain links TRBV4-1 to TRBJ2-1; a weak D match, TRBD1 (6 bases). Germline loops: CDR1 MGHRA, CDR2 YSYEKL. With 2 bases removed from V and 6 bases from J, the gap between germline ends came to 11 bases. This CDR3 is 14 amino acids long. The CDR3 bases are TGCGCCAGCAGCCAAATAGACAGGCTCAATGAGCAGTTCTTC. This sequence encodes CASSQIDRLNEQFF.

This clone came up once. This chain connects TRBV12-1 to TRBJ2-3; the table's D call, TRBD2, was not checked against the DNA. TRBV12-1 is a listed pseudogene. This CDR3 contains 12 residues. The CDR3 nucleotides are TGTGCCAGCAGCTTCGTCTCAGATACGCAGTATTTT. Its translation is CASSFVSDTQYF.

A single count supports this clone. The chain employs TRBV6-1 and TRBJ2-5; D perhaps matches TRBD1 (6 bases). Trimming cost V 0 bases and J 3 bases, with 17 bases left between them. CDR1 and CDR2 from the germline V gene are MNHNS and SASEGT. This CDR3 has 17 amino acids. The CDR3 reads CASSEALGQSTKETQYF. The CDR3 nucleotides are TGTGCCAGCAGTGAAGCGCTAGGACAGTCAACAAAAGAGACCCAGTACTTC.

The CDR3 coding sequence is TGTGCCAGCAGCCCCCGGGACAGGGTCCCCTACACCTTC. It translates to CASSPRDRVPYTF. The chain couples TRBV7-9 to TRBJ1-2; 9 positions agree with TRBD1. CDR1 is SEHNR and CDR2 is FQNEAQ in the germline V gene (reference sequence). The V and J ends lost 5 bases and 10 bases, in that order; junction bases with no gene match: 8. This CDR3 is built from 13 residues.

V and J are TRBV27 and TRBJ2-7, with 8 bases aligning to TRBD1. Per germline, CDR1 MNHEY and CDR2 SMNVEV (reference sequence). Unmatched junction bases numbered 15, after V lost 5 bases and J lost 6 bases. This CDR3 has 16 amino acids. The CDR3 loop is CASSANTGGAGSEQYF. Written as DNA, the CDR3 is TGTGCCAGCAGTGCCAACACAGGGGGTGCGGGAAGCGAGCAGTACTTC.

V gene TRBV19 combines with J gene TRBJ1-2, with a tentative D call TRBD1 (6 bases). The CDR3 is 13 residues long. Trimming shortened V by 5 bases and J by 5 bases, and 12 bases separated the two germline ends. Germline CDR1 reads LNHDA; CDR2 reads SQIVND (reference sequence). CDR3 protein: CASSYRVLYGYTF. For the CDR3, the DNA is TGTGCCAGTAGTTACAGGGTTCTTTATGGCTACACCTTC. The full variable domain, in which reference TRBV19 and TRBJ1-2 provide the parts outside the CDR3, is DGGITQSPKYLFRKEGQNVTLSCEQNLNHDAMYWYRQDPGQGLRLIYYSQIVNDFQKGDIAEGYSVSREKKESFPLTVTSAQKNPTAFYLCASSYRVLYGYTFGSGTRLTVV.

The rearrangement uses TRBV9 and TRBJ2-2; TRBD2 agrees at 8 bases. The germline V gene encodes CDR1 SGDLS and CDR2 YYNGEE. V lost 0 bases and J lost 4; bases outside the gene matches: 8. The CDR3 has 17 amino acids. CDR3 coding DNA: TGTGCCAGCAGCGTAGTATCAGCGGGAGTCACCACCGGGGAGCTGTTTTTT. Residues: CASSVVSAGVTTGELFF. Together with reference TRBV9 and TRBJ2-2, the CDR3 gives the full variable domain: DSGVTQTPKHLITATGQRVTLRCSPRSGDLSVYWYQQSLDQGLQFLIQYYNGEERAKGNILERFSAQQFPDLHSELNLSSLELGDSALYFCASSVVSAGVTTGELFFGEGSRLTVL.

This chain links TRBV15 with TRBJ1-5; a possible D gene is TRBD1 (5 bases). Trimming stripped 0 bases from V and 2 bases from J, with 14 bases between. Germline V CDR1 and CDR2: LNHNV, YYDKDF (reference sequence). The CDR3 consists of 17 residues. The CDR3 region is CATSRESGVVGNQPQHF. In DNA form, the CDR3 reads TGTGCCACCAGCAGAGAGTCGGGGGTCGTAGGCAATCAGCCCCAGCATTTT.

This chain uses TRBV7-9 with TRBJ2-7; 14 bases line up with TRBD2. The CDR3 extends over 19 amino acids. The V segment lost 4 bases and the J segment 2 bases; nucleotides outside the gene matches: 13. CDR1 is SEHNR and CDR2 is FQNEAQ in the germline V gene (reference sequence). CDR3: CASSSSGTGLAGVTYEQYF. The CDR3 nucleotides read TGTGCCAGCAGCTCGAGCGGGACGGGACTAGCGGGAGTTACCTACGAGCAGTACTTC.

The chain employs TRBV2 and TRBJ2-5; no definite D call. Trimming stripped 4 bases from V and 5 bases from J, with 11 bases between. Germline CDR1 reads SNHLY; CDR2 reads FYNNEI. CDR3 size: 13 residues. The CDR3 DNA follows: TGTGCCAGCAGTGTAGTGGCGGTCGAGACCCAGTACTTC. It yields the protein CASSVVAVETQYF.

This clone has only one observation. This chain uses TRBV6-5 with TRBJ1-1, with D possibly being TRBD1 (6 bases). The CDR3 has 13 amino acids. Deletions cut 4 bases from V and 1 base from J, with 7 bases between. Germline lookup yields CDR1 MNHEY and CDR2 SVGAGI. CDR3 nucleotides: TGTGCCAGCAGTTGGGACACGAACACTGAAGCTTTCTTT. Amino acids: CASSWDTNTEAFF.

This CDR3 is CAVVPGELFF. DNA of the CDR3: TGTGCCGTAGTCCCCGGGGAGCTGTTTTTT. The genes are TRBV6-4 and TRBJ2-2; D remains ambiguous. The V end was cut by 11 bases, the J end by 6 bases, with 7 bases between. This CDR3 region has 10 residues. CDR1 and CDR2 from the germline V gene are MRHNA and SNTAGT.

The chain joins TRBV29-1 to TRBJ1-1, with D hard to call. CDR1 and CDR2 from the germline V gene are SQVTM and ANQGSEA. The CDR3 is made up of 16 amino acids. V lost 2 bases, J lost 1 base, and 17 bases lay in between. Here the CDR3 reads CSVEKVAAWANTEAFF. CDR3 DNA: TGCAGCGTTGAAAAGGTGGCAGCCTGGGCGAACACTGAAGCTTTCTTT. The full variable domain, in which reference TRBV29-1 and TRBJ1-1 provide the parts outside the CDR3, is SAVISQKPSRDICQRGTSLTIQCQVDSQVTMMFWYRQQPGQSLTLIATANQGSEATYESGFVIDKFPISRPNLTFSTLTVSNMSPEDSSIYLCSVEKVAAWANTEAFFGQGTRLTVV.

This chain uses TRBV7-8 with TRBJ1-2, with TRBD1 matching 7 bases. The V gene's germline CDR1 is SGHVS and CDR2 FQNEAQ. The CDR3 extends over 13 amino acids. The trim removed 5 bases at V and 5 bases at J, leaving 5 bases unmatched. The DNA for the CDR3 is TGTGCCAGCAGCCTCGACAGGGCGTATGGCTACACCTTC. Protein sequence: CASSLDRAYGYTF.

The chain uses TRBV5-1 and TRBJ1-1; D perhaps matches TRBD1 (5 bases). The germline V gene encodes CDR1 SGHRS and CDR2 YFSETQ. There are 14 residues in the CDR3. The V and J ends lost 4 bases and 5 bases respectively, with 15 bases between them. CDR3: CASSAGTPRTEAFF. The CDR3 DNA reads TGCGCCAGCAGCGCGGGGACCCCGAGGACTGAAGCTTTCTTT.

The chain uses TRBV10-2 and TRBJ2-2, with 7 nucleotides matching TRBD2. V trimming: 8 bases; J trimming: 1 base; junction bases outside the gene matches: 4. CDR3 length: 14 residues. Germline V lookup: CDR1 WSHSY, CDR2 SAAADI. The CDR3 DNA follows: TGCGCCAGCGGGGCTAGCGGGAACACCGGGGAGCTGTTTTTT. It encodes CASGASGNTGELFF.

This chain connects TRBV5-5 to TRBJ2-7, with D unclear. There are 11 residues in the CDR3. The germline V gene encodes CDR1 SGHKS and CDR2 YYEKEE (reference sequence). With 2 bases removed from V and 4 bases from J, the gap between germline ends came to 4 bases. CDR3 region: CASSFLYEQYF. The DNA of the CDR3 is TGTGCCAGCAGCTTTCTGTACGAGCAGTACTTC.

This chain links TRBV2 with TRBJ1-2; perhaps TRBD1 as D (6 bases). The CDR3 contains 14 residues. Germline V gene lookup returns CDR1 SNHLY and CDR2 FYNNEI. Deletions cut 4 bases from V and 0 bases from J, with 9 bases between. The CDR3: CASSADRANYGYTF. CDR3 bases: TGTGCCAGCAGTGCGGACAGAGCTAACTATGGCTACACCTTC.

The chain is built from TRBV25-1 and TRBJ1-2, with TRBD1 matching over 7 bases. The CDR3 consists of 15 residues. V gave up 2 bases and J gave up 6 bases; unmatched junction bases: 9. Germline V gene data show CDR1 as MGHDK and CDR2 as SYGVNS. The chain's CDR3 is CASSEQSGGPDGYTF. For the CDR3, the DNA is TGTGCCAGCAGTGAACAGTCAGGGGGACCCGATGGCTACACCTTC.

The CDR3 sequence is CASSLTRAIPEQYF. In DNA form, the CDR3 reads TGTGCCAGCAGTCTCACGCGAGCCATCCCCGAGCAGTACTTC. V is TRBV7-2 and J is TRBJ2-7, with D unclear. Per germline, CDR1 SGHTA and CDR2 FQGNSA. Trimming cost V 6 bases and J 6 bases, with 18 bases left between them. This CDR3 region has 14 residues. Filled out from reference TRBV7-2 and TRBJ2-7, the complete variable domain reads GAGVSQSPSNKVTEKGKDVELRCDPISGHTALYWYRQSLGQGLEFLIYFQGNSAPDKSGLPSDRFSAERTGGSVSTLTIQRTQQEDSAVYLCASSLTRAIPEQYFGPGTRLTVT.

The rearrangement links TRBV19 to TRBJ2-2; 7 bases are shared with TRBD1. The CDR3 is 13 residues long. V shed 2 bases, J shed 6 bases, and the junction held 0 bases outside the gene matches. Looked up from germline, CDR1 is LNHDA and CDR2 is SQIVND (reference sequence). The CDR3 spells CASSITGAGELFF. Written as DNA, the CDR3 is TGTGCCAGTAGTATAACAGGGGCCGGGGAGCTGTTTTTT.

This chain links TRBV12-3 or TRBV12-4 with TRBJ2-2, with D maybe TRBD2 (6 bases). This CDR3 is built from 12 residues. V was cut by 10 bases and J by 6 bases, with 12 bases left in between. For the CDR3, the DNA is TGTGCCACCCATGGAGGGCCCGGGGAGCTGTTTTTT. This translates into CATHGGPGELFF.

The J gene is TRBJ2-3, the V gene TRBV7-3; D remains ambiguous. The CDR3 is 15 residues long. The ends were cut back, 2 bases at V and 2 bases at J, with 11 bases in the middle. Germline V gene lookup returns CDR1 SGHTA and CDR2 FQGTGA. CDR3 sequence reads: CASSLLVGNTDTQYF. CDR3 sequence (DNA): TGTGCCAGCAGCTTATTGGTGGGCAACACAGATACGCAGTATTTT.

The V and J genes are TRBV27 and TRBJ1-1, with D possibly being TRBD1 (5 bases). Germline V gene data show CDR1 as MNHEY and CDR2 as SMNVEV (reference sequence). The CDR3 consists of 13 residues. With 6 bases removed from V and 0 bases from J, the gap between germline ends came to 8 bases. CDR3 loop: CASRRGMNTEAFF. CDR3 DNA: TGTGCCAGCAGAAGGGGAATGAACACTGAAGCTTTCTTT.

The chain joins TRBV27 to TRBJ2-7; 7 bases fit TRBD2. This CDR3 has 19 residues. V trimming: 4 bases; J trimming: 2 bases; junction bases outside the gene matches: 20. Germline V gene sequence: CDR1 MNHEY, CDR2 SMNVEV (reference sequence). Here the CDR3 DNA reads TGTGCCAGCAGTTCCTGGGGGGGGACTTACGAGGACTCTGCCTACGAGCAGTACTTC. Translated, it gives CASSSWGGTYEDSAYEQYF.

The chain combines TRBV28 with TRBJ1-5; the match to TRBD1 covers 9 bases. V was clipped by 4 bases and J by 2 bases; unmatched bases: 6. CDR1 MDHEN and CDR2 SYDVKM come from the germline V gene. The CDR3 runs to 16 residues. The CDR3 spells CASSSGTGFGNQPQHF. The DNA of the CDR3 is TGTGCCAGCAGTTCCGGGACAGGGTTTGGCAATCAGCCCCAGCATTTT.